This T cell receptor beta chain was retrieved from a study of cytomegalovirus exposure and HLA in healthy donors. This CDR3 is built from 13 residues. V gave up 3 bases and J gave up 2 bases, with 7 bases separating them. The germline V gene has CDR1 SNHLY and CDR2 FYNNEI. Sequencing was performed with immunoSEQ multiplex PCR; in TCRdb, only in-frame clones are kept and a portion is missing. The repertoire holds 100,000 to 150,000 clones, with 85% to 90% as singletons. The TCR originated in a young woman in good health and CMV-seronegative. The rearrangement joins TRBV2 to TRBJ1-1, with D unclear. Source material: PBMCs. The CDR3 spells CASSEGVNTEAFF. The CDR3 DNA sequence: TGTGCCAGCAGTGAGGGAGTAAACACTGAAGCTTTCTTT.